The next 20 T cell receptor beta chains were all read from a single sample in a study of shared T cell receptors in the human thymus. This table comes from immunoSEQ multiplex PCR, and its TCRdb copy is limited to in-frame clones, with some not included. The sample includes roughly 550,000 clones, about 80% of them seen just once. These sequences were also reported in another study, on human thymus T cells.

The sample taken for sequencing was thymocytes. All receptors come from a boy younger than two with a congenital heart defect.

V usage is TRBV14 and J usage is TRBJ2-7, with D maybe TRBD1 (5 bases). Looked up from germline, CDR1 is SGHDN and CDR2 is FVKESK. V was clipped by 2 bases and J by 5 bases, with 16 bases between them. The length of the CDR3 is 15 residues. CDR3 in amino acids: CASSQWQGKAHEQYF. CDR3 DNA: TGTGCCAGCAGCCAATGGCAGGGAAAGGCCCACGAGCAGTACTTC.

CDR3 sequence (DNA): TGTGCCAGCAGCCATACAGGGGACACTGAAGCTTTCTTT. Its translation is CASSHTGDTEAFF. The chain employs TRBV5-4 and TRBJ1-1; 7 bases fit TRBD1. The ends lost 4 bases at V and 3 bases at J; junction bases unmatched: 3. The CDR3 is 13 amino acids. CDR1 is SGHNT, CDR2 YYREEE, per germline (reference sequence). Full variable domain (remainder filled in from reference TRBV5-4 and TRBJ1-1): ETGVTQSPTHLIKTRGQQVTLRCSSQSGHNTVSWYQQALGQGPQFIFQYYREEENGRGNFPPRFSGLQFPNYSSELNVNALELDDSALYLCASSHTGDTEAFFGQGTRLTVV.

V and J are TRBV11-2 and TRBJ2-1; 10 bases fit TRBD2. Germline trimming cut 3 bases from V and 4 bases from J; bases unmatched to any gene: 3. Germline lookup yields CDR1 SGHAT and CDR2 FQNNGV. CDR3 length: 15 amino acids. The DNA for the CDR3 is TGTGCCAGCAGCTTCGGGACTAGCGCTTACAATGAGCAGTTCTTC. Its protein is CASSFGTSAYNEQFF.

The rearrangement joins TRBV5-1 to TRBJ1-2; 7 bases are shared with TRBD1. The CDR3 length is 14 residues. Germline V CDR1 and CDR2: SGHRS, YFSETQ. V shed 4 bases and J 0 bases; nucleotides not matched to a gene: 3. The CDR3 reads CASSTGQPNYGYTF. The CDR3 region has the DNA TGCGCCAGCAGCACGGGACAGCCTAACTATGGCTACACCTTC.

This clone was found a few times. The rearrangement uses TRBV25-1 and TRBJ1-2; D perhaps matches TRBD1 (6 bases). Germline CDR1 is MGHDK and CDR2 is SYGVNS. The CDR3 covers 16 residues. V was clipped by 3 bases and J by 7 bases, with 21 bases between them. The chain's CDR3 is CASSDITGRPSSGYTF. The CDR3 DNA is TGTGCCAGCAGTGATATCACAGGGCGCCCCTCCTCTGGCTACACCTTC.

This clone turned up a few times. V gene TRBV9 combines with J gene TRBJ2-2; a weak D match, TRBD2 (6 bases). Trimming stripped 3 bases from V and 3 bases from J, with 9 bases between. This CDR3 has 14 residues. Germline-derived CDR1 and CDR2 are SGDLS and YYNGEE. The CDR3 DNA is TGTGCCAGCAGCGCTCGGGAGTACACCGGGGAGCTGTTTTTT. Its translation: CASSAREYTGELFF.

This clone occurred a few times. The chain recombines TRBV30 with TRBJ2-3; D is possibly TRBD2 (5 bases). The CDR3 contains 12 residues. Trimming removed 0 bases from V and 9 bases from J, with 10 bases in between. The germline CDR1 and CDR2 sequences are GTSNPN and SVGIG (reference sequence). The CDR3 region has the DNA TGTGCCTGGAGTGTACGGAGGCTAACGCAGTATTTT. Translation: CAWSVRRLTQYF.

V usage is TRBV19 and J usage is TRBJ1-3; the D is unclear. CDR3 length equals 16 residues. Germline V gene lookup returns CDR1 LNHDA and CDR2 SQIVND (reference sequence). With 2 bases removed from V and 0 bases from J, the gap between germline ends came to 11 bases. The CDR3, as DNA: TGTGCCAGTAGTATAAGGCGGGCCCGCTCTGGAAACACCATATATTTT. Translation: CASSIRRARSGNTIYF.

The chain carries TRBV29-1 and TRBJ2-3, with 11 bases aligning to TRBD2. CDR3 length equals 15 residues. V shed 5 bases and J 4 bases; nucleotides not matched to a gene: 8. The germline gives CDR1 SQVTM, CDR2 ANQGSEA. This CDR3 is CSVPPGTSGPDTQYF. In nucleotides, the CDR3 is TGCAGCGTTCCCCCCGGGACTAGCGGTCCAGATACGCAGTATTTT.

The chain combines TRBV11-2 with TRBJ2-5; weak D call: TRBD1 (6 bases). Germline CDR1 reads SGHAT; CDR2 reads FQNNGV. This CDR3 spans 15 amino acids. V dropped 7 bases and J dropped 2 bases, with 17 bases sitting between them. The CDR3 DNA sequence: TGTGCCAGCATCCCTTCCTGGGACAAGCAAGAGACCCAGTACTTC. Translation: CASIPSWDKQETQYF.

This chain joins TRBV4-2 and TRBJ2-7; tentatively, D is TRBD1 (5 bases). This CDR3 contains 19 residues. V lost 0 bases, J lost 4 bases, and 25 bases lay in between. Germline V gene lookup returns CDR1 LGHNA and CDR2 YNFKEQ. The CDR3 DNA reads TGTGCCAGCAGCCAAGACGGGCGTCAGAGAAGGGGATTGATTTACGAGCAGTACTTC. This translates into CASSQDGRQRRGLIYEQYF.

The chain links TRBV19 to TRBJ2-7, with TRBD2 matching over 12 bases. CDR3 length equals 16 residues. Germline values: CDR1 LNHDA, CDR2 SQIVND (reference sequence). V gave up 5 bases and J gave up 3 bases; unmatched junction bases: 8. CDR3 in amino acids: CASSLTSGSGRYEQYF. CDR3 bases: TGTGCCAGTAGTCTGACTAGCGGGAGCGGTCGCTACGAGCAGTACTTC.

CDR3 coding DNA: TGTGCCAGCATTAGCGAAAGCTCCTACGAGCAGTACTTC. Translated: CASISESSYEQYF. V and J are TRBV6-6 and TRBJ2-7, with D maybe TRBD2 (5 bases). CDR3 length equals 13 residues. Trimming cost V 7 bases and J 0 bases, with 10 bases left between them. The V gene's germline CDR1 is MNHNY and CDR2 SVGAGI (reference sequence).

The chain links TRBV4-2 to TRBJ2-2; the match to TRBD1 covers 7 bases. CDR1 and CDR2 from the germline V gene are LGHNA and YNFKEQ. Trimming cost V 2 bases and J 0 bases; bases outside gene matches: 9. This CDR3 contains 18 residues. As DNA, the CDR3 is TGTGCCAGCAGCCAAACTGGGACAGCCTTTGCGAACACCGGGGAGCTGTTTTTT. Its translation: CASSQTGTAFANTGELFF.

V is TRBV19 and J is TRBJ2-6; D is possibly TRBD1 (5 bases). The CDR3 sequence is 14 residues long. Trimming removed 4 bases from V and 2 bases from J, with 6 bases in between. Germline CDR1 LNHDA, CDR2 SQIVND (reference sequence). The CDR3 sequence: CASSTGTGANVLTF. CDR3 nucleotide sequence: TGTGCCAGTAGTACAGGGACTGGGGCCAACGTCCTGACTTTC. The full variable domain, with the rest looked up from reference TRBV19 and TRBJ2-6, is DGGITQSPKYLFRKEGQNVTLSCEQNLNHDAMYWYRQDPGQGLRLIYYSQIVNDFQKGDIAEGYSVSREKKESFPLTVTSAQKNPTAFYLCASSTGTGANVLTFGAGSRLTVL.

The V and J genes are TRBV4-2 and TRBJ2-2; 9 nucleotides line up with TRBD2. CDR3 length: 17 residues. The germline CDR1 and CDR2 sequences are LGHNA and YNFKEQ. V dropped 2 bases and J dropped 6; count of bases not matched to a gene: 10. For the CDR3, the DNA is TGTGCCAGCAGCCAACACTCTCTAGCGGGATGGGCCGGGGAGCTGTTTTTT. Amino acids: CASSQHSLAGWAGELFF.

This chain joins TRBV11-3 and TRBJ2-7; weak D call: TRBD1 (5 bases). Germline CDR1 SGHNT, CDR2 YENEEA. Trimming left V 4 bases short and J 3 bases short, with 13 bases between. This CDR3 has 14 amino acids. CDR3 bases: TGTGCCAGCAGCTCAGGGTGGAATCTCTACGAGCAGTACTTC. This translates into CASSSGWNLYEQYF. Together with reference TRBV11-3 and TRBJ2-7, the CDR3 gives the full variable domain: EAGVVQSPRYKIIEKKQPVAFWCNPISGHNTLYWYLQNLGQGPELLIRYENEEAVDDSQLPKDRFSAERLKGVDSTLKIQPAELGDSAVYLCASSSGWNLYEQYFGPGTRLTVT.

CDR3 amino acids: CAILPKQGGTEAFF. CDR3 in DNA: TGTGCCATCCTCCCGAAACAGGGGGGCACTGAAGCTTTCTTT. The V gene is TRBV27, the J gene TRBJ1-1; 8 nucleotides match TRBD1. The CDR3 sequence is 14 residues long. Germline V gene data show CDR1 as MNHEY and CDR2 as SMNVEV (reference sequence). V lost 10 bases, J lost 4 bases, and 11 bases stayed unmatched.

V is TRBV5-5 and J is TRBJ2-7; perhaps TRBD1 as D (6 bases). Germline V CDR1 and CDR2: SGHKS, YYEKEE (reference sequence). V lost 0 bases and J lost 4, with 8 bases in between. The CDR3 is 13 residues long. The CDR3: CASSLAGEYEQYF. CDR3 in DNA: TGTGCCAGCAGCTTGGCAGGGGAATACGAGCAGTACTTC.

The chain employs TRBV19 and TRBJ2-2; TRBD2 is a possible D gene (5 bases). V shed 3 bases and J shed 1 base, with 12 bases lying between them. The CDR3 spans 16 residues. In germline, CDR1 is LNHDA, CDR2 SQIVND (reference sequence). The CDR3 loop is CASSIVGALNTGELFF. CDR3 sequence (DNA): TGTGCCAGTAGTATTGTGGGAGCCCTGAACACCGGGGAGCTGTTTTTT. Drawing the rest from reference TRBV19 and TRBJ2-2, the complete variable domain is DGGITQSPKYLFRKEGQNVTLSCEQNLNHDAMYWYRQDPGQGLRLIYYSQIVNDFQKGDIAEGYSVSREKKESFPLTVTSAQKNPTAFYLCASSIVGALNTGELFFGEGSRLTVL.